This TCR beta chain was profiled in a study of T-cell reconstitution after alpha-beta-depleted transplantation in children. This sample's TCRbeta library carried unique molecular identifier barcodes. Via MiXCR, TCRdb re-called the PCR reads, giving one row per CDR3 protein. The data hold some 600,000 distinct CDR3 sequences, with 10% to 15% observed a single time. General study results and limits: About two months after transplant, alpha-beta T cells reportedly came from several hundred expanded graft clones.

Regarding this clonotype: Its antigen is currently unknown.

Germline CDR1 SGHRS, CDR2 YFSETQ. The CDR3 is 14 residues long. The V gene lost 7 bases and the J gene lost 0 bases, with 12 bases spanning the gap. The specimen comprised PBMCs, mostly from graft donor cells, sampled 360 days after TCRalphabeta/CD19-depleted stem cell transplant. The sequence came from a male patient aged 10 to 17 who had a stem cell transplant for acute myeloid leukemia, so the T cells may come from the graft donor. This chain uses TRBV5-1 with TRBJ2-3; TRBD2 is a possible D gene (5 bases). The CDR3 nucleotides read TGCGCCAGCCTGGGAGAAGCTAGCACAGATACGCAGTATTTT. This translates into CASLGEASTDTQYF.